This T cell receptor (beta chain) derives from a study of CD8+ T cells in alopecia areata. Across the whole study: Oral tofacitinib, 5 to 10 mg twice daily, was given in an open-label trial.

In this sample, this clone turned up a few times. RNA was extracted and reverse transcribed into cDNA as the sequencing template. Clones were sequenced by immunoSEQ multiplex PCR, and TCRdb holds only the in-frame ones, with some missing. Of some 130,000 clones detected, more than 40% appear once; the ten largest clones hold around 19%. The CDR3 sequence is 19 residues long. Germline V gene lookup returns CDR1 LNHDA and CDR2 SQIVND (reference sequence). The V end lost 0 bases, the J end lost 3 bases, and 21 bases lay between the germline ends. This specimen consisted of CD8+ T cells sorted from blood, obtained at week 0. V and J are TRBV19 and TRBJ2-1; D remains unclear. This TCR derives from a human donor with alopecia areata. CDR3 DNA: TGTGCCAGTAGTATAGATCGGAGAACAGATAGTACGTTCTACAATGAGCAGTTCTTC. Protein: CASSIDRRTDSTFYNEQFF.